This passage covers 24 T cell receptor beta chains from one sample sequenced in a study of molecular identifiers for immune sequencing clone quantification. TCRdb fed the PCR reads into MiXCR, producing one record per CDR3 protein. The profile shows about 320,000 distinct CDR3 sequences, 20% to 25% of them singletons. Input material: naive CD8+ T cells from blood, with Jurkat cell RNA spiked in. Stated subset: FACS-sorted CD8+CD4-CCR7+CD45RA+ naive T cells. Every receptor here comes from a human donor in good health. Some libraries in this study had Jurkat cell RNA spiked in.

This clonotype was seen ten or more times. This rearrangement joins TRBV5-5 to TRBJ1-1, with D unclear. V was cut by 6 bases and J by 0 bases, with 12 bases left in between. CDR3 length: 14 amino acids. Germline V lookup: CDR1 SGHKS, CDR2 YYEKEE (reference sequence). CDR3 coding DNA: TGTGCCAGCAACGGGATTGTGGTGAACACTGAAGCTTTCTTT. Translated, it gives CASNGIVVNTEAFF.

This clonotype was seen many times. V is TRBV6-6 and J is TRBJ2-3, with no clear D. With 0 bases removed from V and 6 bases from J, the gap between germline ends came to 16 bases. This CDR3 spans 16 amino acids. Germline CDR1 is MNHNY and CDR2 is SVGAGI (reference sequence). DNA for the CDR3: TGTGCCAGCAGTTACTCACTCGATGGGCGAAAGGATACGCAGTATTTT. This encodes CASSYSLDGRKDTQYF.

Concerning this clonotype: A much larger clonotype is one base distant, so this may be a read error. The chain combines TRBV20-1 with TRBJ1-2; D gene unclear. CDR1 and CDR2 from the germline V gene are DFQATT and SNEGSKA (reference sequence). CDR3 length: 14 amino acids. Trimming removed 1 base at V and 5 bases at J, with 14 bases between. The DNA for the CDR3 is TGCAGTGCTAGAGTCCCAGAAGAGAATTATGGCTACACCTTC. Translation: CSARVPEENYGYTF.

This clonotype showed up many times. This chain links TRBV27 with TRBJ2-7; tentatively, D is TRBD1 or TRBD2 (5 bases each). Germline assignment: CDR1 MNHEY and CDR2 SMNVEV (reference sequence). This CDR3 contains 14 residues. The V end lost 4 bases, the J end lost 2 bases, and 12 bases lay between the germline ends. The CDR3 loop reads CASSSGTAPYEQYF. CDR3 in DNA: TGTGCCAGCAGTTCTGGGACGGCCCCCTACGAGCAGTACTTC.

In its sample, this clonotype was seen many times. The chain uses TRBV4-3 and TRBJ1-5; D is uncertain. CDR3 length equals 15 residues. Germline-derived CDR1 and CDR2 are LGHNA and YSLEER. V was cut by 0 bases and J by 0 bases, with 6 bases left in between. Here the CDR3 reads CASSQDNDSNQPQHF. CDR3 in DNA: TGCGCCAGCAGCCAAGATAACGATAGCAATCAGCCCCAGCATTTT.

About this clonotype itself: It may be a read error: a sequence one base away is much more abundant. CDR3 DNA: TGTGCCAACAGTTACTCTCGGTATGGGACGAGGCAAGAGACCCAGTACTTC. Translating it yields CANSYSRYGTRQETQYF. J is TRBJ2-5 and V is TRBV6-5; tentatively, D is TRBD1 or TRBD2 (5 bases each). The CDR3 sequence is 17 residues long. Germline V lookup: CDR1 MNHEY, CDR2 SVGAGI.

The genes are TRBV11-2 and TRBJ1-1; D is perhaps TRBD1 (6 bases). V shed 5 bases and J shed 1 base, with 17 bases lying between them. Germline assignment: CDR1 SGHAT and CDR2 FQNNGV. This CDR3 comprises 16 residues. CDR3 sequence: CASSQSISTGNTEAFF. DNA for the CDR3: TGTGCCAGCAGCCAAAGTATATCGACAGGGAACACTGAAGCTTTCTTT.

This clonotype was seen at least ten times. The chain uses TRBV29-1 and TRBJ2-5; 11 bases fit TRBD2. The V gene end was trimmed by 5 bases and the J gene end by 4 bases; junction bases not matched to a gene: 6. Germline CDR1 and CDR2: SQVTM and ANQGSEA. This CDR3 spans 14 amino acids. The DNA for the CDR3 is TGCAGCGTTCATAGCGGGAGGGCTGGAGAGACCCAGTACTTC. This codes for CSVHSGRAGETQYF.

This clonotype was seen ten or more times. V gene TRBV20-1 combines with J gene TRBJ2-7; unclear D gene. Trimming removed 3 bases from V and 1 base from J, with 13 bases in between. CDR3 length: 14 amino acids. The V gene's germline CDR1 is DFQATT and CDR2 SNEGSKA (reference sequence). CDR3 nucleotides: TGCAGTGCTAGGTGGGGTGCAGAATCCTACGAGCAGTACTTC. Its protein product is CSARWGAESYEQYF.

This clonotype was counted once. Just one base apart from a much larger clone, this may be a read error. The CDR3 nucleotides read TGCGCCAGCAGCCAAGATCCTGACTCACACCTCCACTTT. Translated: CASSQDPDSHLHF. The gene calls are TRBV4-1 and TRBJ1-6, with D uncertain. Looked up from germline, CDR1 is MGHRA and CDR2 is YSYEKL. This CDR3 comprises 13 residues.

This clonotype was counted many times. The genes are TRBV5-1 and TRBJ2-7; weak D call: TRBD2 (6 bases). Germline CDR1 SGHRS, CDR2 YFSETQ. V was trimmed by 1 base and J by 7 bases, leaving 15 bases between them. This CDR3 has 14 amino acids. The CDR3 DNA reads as TGCGCCAGCAGCTTGAACACGGGAGATCGGGAGCAGTACTTC. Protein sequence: CASSLNTGDREQYF.

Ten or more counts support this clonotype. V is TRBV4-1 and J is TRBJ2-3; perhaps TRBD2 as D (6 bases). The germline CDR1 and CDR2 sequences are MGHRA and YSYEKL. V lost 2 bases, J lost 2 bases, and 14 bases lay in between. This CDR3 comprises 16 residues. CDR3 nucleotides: TGCGCCAGCAGCCAACACGGGAGTCCATACACAGATACGCAGTATTTT. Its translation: CASSQHGSPYTDTQYF.

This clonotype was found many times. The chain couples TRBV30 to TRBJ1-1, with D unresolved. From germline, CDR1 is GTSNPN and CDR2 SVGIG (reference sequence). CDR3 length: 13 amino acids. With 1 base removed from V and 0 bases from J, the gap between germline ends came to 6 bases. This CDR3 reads CAWSASLNTEAFF. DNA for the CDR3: TGTGCCTGGAGTGCCTCCCTGAACACTGAAGCTTTCTTT.

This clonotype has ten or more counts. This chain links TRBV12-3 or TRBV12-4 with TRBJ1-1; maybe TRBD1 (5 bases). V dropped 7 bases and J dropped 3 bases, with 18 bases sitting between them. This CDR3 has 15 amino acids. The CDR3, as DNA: TGTGCCAGCAACGGACCGCAGGGTGTAGACACTGAAGCTTTCTTT. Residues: CASNGPQGVDTEAFF.

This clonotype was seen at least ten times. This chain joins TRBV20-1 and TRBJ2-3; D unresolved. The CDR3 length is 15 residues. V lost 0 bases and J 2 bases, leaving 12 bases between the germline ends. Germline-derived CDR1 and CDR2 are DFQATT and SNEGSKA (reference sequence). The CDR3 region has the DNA TGCAGTGCTAGAGACCCCGGCAGGTTCACAGATACGCAGTATTTT. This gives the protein CSARDPGRFTDTQYF.

CDR3 coding DNA: TGTGCCAGCAGCACGCGAGGGGGTGTGACTGAAGCTTTCTTT. This translates into CASSTRGGVTEAFF. The chain employs TRBV9 and TRBJ1-1; possibly TRBD1 for D (6 bases). CDR3 size: 14 residues. V shed 4 bases and J shed 5 bases, with 15 bases lying between them. Germline CDR1 SGDLS, CDR2 YYNGEE.

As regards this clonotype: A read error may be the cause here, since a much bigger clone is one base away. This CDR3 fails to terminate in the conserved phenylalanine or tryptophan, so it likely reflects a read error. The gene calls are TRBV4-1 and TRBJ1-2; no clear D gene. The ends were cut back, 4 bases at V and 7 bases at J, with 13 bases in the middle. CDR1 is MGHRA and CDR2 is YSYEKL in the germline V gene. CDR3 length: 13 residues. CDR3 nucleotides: TGCGCCAGCAGCCCCGACGAGGGAGGTGGCTACACCTCC. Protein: CASSPDEGGGYTS.

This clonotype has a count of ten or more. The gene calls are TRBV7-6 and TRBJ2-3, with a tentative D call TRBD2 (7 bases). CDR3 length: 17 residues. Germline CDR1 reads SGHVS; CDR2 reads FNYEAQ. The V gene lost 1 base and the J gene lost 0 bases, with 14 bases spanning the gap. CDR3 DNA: TGTGCCAGCAGCTTAGTCGGGGGGCCCGACAGCACAGATACGCAGTATTTT. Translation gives CASSLVGGPDSTDTQYF.

The CDR3 nucleotides read TGTGCCAGCTCCCAGGACAGGGGGCTTGGCTATGGCTACACCTTC. Its protein product is CASSQDRGLGYGYTF. J is TRBJ1-2 and V is TRBV7-9; TRBD1 matches 11 bases. Germline CDR1 reads SEHNR; CDR2 reads FQNEAQ (reference sequence). The CDR3 runs to 15 residues. V dropped 8 bases and J dropped 4; count of bases not matched to a gene: 9. Full variable domain (missing parts from reference TRBV7-9 and TRBJ1-2): DTGVSQNPRHKITKRGQNVTFRCDPISEHNRLYWYRQTLGQGPEFLTYFQNEAQLEKSRLLSDRFSAERPKGSFSTLEIQRTEQGDSAMYLCASSQDRGLGYGYTFGSGTRLTVV.

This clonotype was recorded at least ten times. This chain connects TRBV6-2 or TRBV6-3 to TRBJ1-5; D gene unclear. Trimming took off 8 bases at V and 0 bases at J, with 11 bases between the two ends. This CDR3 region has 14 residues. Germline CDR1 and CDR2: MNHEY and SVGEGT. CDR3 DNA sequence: TGTGCCAGCGGTACAGAGTATAGCAATCAGCCCCAGCATTTT. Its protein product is CASGTEYSNQPQHF.

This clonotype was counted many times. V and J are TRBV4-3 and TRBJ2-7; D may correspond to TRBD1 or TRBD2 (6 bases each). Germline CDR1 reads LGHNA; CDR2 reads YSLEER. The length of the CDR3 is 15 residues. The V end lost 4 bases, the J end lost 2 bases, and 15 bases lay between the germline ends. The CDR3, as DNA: TGCGCCAGCAGCCCGTCGTCGAGGGGGGCCTACGAGCAGTACTTC. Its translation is CASSPSSRGAYEQYF.

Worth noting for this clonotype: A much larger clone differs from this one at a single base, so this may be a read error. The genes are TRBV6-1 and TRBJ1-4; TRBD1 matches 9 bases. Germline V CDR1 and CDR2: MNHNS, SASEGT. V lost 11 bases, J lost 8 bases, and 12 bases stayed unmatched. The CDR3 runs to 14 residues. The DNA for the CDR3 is TGTGCCGGCATCCCAACAGGGGGCTTAGAAAAACTGTTTTTT. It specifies CAGIPTGGLEKLFF.

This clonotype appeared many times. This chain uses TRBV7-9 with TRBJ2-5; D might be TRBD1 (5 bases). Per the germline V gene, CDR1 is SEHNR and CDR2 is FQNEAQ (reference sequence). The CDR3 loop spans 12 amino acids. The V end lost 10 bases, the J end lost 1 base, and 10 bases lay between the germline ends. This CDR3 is CATSGLQETQYF. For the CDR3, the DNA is TGTGCCACCTCAGGGCTCCAAGAGACCCAGTACTTC. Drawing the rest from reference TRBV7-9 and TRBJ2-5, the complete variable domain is DTGVSQNPRHKITKRGQNVTFRCDPISEHNRLYWYRQTLGQGPEFLTYFQNEAQLEKSRLLSDRFSAERPKGSFSTLEIQRTEQGDSAMYLCATSGLQETQYFGPGTRLLVL.

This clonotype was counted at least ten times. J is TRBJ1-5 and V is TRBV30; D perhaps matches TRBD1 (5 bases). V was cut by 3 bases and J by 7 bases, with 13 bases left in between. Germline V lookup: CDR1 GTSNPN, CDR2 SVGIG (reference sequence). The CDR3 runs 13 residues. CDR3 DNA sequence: TGTGCCTGGAGGGCTGTAGGGACCCAGCCCCAGCATTTT. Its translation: CAWRAVGTQPQHF.